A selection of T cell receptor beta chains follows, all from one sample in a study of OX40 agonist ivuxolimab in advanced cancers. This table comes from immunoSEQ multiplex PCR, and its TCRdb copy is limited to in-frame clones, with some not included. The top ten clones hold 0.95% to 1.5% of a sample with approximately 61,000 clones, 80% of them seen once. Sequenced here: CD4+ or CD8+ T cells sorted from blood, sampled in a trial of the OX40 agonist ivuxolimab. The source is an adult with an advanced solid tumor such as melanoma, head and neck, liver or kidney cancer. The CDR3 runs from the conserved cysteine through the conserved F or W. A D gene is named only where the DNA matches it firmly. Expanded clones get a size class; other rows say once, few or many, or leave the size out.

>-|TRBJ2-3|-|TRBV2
TGTGCCAGCAGTGAATCACCCACAGATACGCAGTATTTT
CASSESPTDTQYF
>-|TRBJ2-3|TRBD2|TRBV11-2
TGTGCCAGCAGCTTAGGGAGGGGAGCGGGGGCCAGCACAGATACGCAGTATTTT
CASSLGRGAGASTDTQYF
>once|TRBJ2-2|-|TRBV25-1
TGTGCCAGCAAAAAGGACAGCGCCACCGGGGAGCTGTTTTTT
CASKKDSATGELFF
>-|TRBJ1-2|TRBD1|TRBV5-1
TGCGCCAGCAGCTTAGAACCAGGGGGAGGGGGCTACACCTTC
CASSLEPGGGGYTF
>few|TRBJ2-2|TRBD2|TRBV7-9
TGTGCCAGCAGCCCTGGGTCTAGCGGGGGTAACACCGGGGAGCTGTTTTTT
CASSPGSSGGNTGELFF
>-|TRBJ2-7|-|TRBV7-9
TGTGCCAGCAGCTTACCTCGGCAGTCCTACGAGCAGTACTTC
CASSLPRQSYEQYF
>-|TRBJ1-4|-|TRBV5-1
TGCGCCAGCAGCACCGGACAGTGGAATGAAAAACTGTTTTTT
CASSTGQWNEKLFF
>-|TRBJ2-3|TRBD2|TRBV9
TGTGCCAGCAGCGTAGAAACTCTAGCGGGGGCCTACACAGATACGCAGTATTTT
CASSVETLAGAYTDTQYF
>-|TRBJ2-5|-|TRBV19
TGTGCCAGTAGTAACTCAGGGGTTGAAGAGACCCAGTACTTC
CASSNSGVEETQYF
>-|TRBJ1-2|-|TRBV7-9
TGTGCCAGCAGCTTTGGACAGCAGGACTATGGCTACACCTTC
CASSFGQQDYGYTF
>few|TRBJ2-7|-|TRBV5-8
TGTGCCAGCAGCTTAACAGCTTGGTCCTACGAGCAGTACTTC
CASSLTAWSYEQYF
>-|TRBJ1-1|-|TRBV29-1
TGCAGCGCCGAGGCACAGGAGGCAATCTCAAGTGAAGCTTTCTTT
CSAEAQEAISSEAFF
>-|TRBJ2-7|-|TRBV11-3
TGTGCCAGCAGCTTATCGGCCCAGAACGAGCAGTACTTC
CASSLSAQNEQYF
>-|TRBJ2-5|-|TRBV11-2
TGTGCCAGCAGCTTTGACCGCCAAGAGACCCAGTACTTC
CASSFDRQETQYF
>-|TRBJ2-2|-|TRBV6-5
TGTGCCAGCTGGGGGAGAAACACCGGGGAGCTGTTTTTT
CASWGRNTGELFF
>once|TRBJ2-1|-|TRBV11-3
TGTGCCAGCAGCGTTACTAGCCGCAATGAGCAGTTCTTC
CASSVTSRNEQFF
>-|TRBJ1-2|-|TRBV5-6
TGTGCCAGCAGCTTGGTTTCCTATGGCTACACCTTC
CASSLVSYGYTF
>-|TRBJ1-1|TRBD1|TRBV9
TGTGCCAGCAGCGTAGGAAGGGGGCGGGACACTGAAGCTTTCTTT
CASSVGRGRDTEAFF
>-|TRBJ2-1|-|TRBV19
TGTGCCAGTACGTCAGAAAGCTCCTACAATGAGCAGTTCTTC
CASTSESSYNEQFF
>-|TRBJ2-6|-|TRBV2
TGTGCCAGCGTTCAGGACGGCTCTGGGGCCAACGTCCTGACTTTC
CASVQDGSGANVLTF
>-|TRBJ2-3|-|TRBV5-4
TGTGCCAGCAGCCGGACAATCACAGATACGCAGTATTTT
CASSRTITDTQYF
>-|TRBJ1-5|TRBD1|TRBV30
TGTGCCTGGAGTGTTTCGTCAGGGGGGGGGAATCAGCCCCAGCATTTT
CAWSVSSGGGNQPQHF
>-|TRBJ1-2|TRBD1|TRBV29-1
TGCAGCTCCGGGGACAGGGTTTATGGCTACACCTTC
CSSGDRVYGYTF
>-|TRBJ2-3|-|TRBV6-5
TGTGCCAGCAGTTACGAGAGCCGCAGTAGCACAGATACGCAGTATTTT
CASSYESRSSTDTQYF
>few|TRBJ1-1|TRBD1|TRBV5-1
TGCGCCAGCAGCTTGGGTCAGGGGGCGCTCATGAACACTGAAGCTTTCTTT
CASSLGQGALMNTEAFF
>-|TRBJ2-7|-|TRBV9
TGTGCCAGCAGCGTAGTATCCGAGCAGTACTTC
CASSVVSEQYF
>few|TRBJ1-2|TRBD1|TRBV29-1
TGCAGCGTCACAGGGGGCGACAGGCTCTACACCTTC
CSVTGGDRLYTF
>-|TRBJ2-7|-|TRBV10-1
TGCGCCAGCAGGGGGGAGCGGAGCTCCTACGAGCAGTACTTC
CASRGERSSYEQYF
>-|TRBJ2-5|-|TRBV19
TGTGCCAGTAGTATAAGCCGGGCAGAGACCCAGTACTTC
CASSISRAETQYF
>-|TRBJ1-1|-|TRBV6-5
TGTGCCAGCAGTTACGTTGGGAAAACTGAAGCTTTCTTT
CASSYVGKTEAFF
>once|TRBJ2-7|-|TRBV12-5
TGTGCTAGTGGTTCAGGATCCCAGTACGAGCAGTACTTC
CASGSGSQYEQYF
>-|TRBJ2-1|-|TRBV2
TGTGCCAGCAGTAATGAGCAGTTCTTC
CASSNEQFF
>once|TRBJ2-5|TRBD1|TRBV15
TGTGCCACCAGCTGGGGGACAGGGGAAGAGCAGTACTTC
CATSWGTGEEQYF
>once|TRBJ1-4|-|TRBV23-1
TGCGCCAGCAGTCAACAACAGGGTCGTAGTGAAAAACTGTTTTTT
CASSQQQGRSEKLFF
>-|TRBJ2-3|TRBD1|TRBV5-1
TGCGCCAGCAGCTTACAACCCGGGACAGGGTATGCAGATACGCAGTATTTT
CASSLQPGTGYADTQYF
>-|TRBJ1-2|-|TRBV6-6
TGTGCCACCTTATTTGGGAATGGCTACACCTTC
CATLFGNGYTF
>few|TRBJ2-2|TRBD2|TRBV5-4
TGTGCCAGCAGCCGGATACCCGGGACTATCTCTTTTGGGGAGCTGTTTTTT
CASSRIPGTISFGELFF
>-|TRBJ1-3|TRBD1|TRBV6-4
TGTGCCAGCAGTGGGGGGGGCAGGGGGACCTCTGGAAACACCATATATTTT
CASSGGGRGTSGNTIYF
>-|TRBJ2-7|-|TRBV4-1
TGCGCCAGCAGCCTAACAGTGGACTACGAGCAGTACTTC
CASSLTVDYEQYF
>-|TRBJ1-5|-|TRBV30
TGTGCCTGGAATTACAACCGGGGACCCCAGCATTTT
CAWNYNRGPQHF
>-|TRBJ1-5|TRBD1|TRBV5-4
TGTGCCAGCAGCAAGGACAGGGAGGATCAGCCCCAGCATTTT
CASSKDREDQPQHF
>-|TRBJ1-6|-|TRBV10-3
TGTGCCATCAGTGAGTCATCGGGGGATAATTCACCCCTCCACTTT
CAISESSGDNSPLHF
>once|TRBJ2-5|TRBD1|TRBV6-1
TGTGCCAGCAGTAAGGGACAGACACAAGAGACCCAGTACTTC
CASSKGQTQETQYF
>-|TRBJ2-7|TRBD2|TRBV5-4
TGTGCCAGCAGCTTGGGCTCTAGCGGGGGACGGGAGCAGTACTTC
CASSLGSSGGREQYF
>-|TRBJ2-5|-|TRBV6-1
TGTGCCAGCACCGCGGCGACCGCTTCCCAAGAGACCCAGTACTTC
CASTAATASQETQYF
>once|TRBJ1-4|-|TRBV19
TGTGCCAGTAGGGTAGATGGGTTTGATACAACTAATGAAAAACTGTTTTTT
CASRVDGFDTTNEKLFF
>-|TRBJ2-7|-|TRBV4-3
TGCGCCAGCAGCCAAGAGGGGGCCCAGTCCTACGAGCAGTACTTC
CASSQEGAQSYEQYF
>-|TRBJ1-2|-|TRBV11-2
TGTGCCAGCAGCAGTCAGGGCGCGGCTAGGTTGGCTGGCTACACCTTC
CASSSQGAARLAGYTF
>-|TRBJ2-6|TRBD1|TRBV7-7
TGTGCTAGCAGCTTCCCGGGACAGGGGGGCGAATTCCCATTTTCTGGGGCCAACGTCCTGACTTTC
CASSFPGQGGEFPFSGANVLTF